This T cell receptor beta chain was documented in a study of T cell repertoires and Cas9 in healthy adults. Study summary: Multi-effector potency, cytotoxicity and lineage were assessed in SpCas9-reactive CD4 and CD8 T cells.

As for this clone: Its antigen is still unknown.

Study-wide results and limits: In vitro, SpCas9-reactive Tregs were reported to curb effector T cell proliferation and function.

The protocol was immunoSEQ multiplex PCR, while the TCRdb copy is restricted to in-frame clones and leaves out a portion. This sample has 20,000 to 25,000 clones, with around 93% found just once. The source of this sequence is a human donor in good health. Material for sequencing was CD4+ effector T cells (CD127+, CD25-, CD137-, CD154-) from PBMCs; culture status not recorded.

CDR3 region: CASSLGVQPQHF. In DNA form, the CDR3 reads TGTGCCAGCAGCTTAGGGGTCCAGCCCCAGCATTTT. J is TRBJ1-5 and V is TRBV11-3; unclear D gene. V lost 1 base and J lost 7, with 5 bases in between. The CDR3 runs to 12 residues. CDR1 and CDR2 (germline): SGHNT, YENEEA. Full variable domain (remainder filled in from reference TRBV11-3 and TRBJ1-5): EAGVVQSPRYKIIEKKQPVAFWCNPISGHNTLYWYLQNLGQGPELLIRYENEEAVDDSQLPKDRFSAERLKGVDSTLKIQPAELGDSAVYLCASSLGVQPQHFGDGTRLSIL.